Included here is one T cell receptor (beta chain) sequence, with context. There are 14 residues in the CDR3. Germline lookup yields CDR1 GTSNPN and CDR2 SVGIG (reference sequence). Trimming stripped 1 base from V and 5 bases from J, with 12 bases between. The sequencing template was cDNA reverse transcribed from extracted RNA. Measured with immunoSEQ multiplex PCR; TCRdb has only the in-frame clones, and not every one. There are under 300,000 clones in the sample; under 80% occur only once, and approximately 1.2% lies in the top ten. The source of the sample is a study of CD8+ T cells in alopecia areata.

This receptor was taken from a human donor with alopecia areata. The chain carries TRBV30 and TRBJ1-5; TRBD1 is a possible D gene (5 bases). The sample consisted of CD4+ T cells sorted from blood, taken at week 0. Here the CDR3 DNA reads TGTGCCTGGAGTGCACGGGGCAGGGATCAGCCCCAGCATTTT. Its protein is CAWSARGRDQPQHF.